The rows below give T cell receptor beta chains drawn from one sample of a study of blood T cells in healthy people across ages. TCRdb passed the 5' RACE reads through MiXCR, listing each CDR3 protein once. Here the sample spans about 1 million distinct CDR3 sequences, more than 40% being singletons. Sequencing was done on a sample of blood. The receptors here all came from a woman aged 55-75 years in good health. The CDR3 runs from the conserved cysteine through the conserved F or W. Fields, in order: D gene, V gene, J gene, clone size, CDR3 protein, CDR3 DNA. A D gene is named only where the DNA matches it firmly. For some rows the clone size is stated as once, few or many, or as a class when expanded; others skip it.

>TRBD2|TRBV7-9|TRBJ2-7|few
CASSLTRPQGGDEQYF
TGTGCCAGCAGCTTAACCCGGCCTCAGGGAGGGGACGAGCAGTACTTC
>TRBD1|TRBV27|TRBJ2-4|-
CASRPTGGLRNIQYF
TGTGCCAGCAGGCCCACAGGGGGCTTGCGAAACATTCAGTACTTC
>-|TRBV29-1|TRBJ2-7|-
CSAGGDISYEQYF
TGCAGCGCTGGAGGGGACATAAGCTACGAGCAGTACTTC
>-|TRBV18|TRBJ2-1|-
CASSPAAPTDNEQFF
TGTGCCAGCTCACCGGCTGCCCCAACGGACAATGAGCAGTTCTTC
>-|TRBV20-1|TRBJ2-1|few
CSAMRDEQFF
TGCAGTGCAATGCGGGATGAGCAGTTCTTC
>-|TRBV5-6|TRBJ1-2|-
CASSFSGRNGYTF
TGTGCCAGCAGCTTCAGCGGGAGGAACGGCTACACCTTC
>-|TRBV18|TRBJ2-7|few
CASSPRARYEQYF
TGTGCCAGCTCACCAAGGGCACGCTACGAGCAGTACTTC
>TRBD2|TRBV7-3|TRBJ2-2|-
CASSPQGLADTGELFF
TGTGCCAGCAGCCCTCAGGGACTAGCGGATACCGGGGAGCTGTTTTTT
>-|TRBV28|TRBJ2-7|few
CASSPAGIHEQYF
TGTGCCAGCAGCCCCGCAGGGATCCACGAGCAGTACTTC
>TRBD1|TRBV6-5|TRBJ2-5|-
CASNSGTGGETQYF
TGTGCCAGCAATTCCGGGACAGGGGGCGAGACCCAGTACTTC
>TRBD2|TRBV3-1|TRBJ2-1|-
CASSQWSGRAGETQFF
TGTGCCAGCAGCCAATGGTCGGGGAGGGCCGGGGAGACCCAGTTCTTC
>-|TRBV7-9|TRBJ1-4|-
CASSLLRGDEKLFF
TGTGCCAGCAGCTTACTCAGGGGCGATGAAAAACTGTTTTTT
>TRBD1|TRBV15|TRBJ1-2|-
CATSRDKQGGYGYTF
TGTGCCACCAGCAGAGATAAACAGGGGGGCTATGGCTACACCTTC
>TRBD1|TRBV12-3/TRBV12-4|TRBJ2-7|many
CASSFTGGGYEQYF
TGTGCCAGCAGTTTCACAGGGGGCGGGTACGAGCAGTACTTC
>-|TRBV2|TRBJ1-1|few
CASGRLGPAEAFF
TGTGCCAGCGGTAGGTTGGGACCAGCTGAAGCTTTCTTT
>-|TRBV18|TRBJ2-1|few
CASSPVEGVKYEQFF
TGTGCCAGCTCACCGGTCGAGGGAGTGAAGTATGAGCAGTTCTTC
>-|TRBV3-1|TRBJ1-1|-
CASSQGRGGNTEAFF
TGTGCCAGCAGCCAGGGACGTGGTGGGAACACTGAAGCTTTCTTT
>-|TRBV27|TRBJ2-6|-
CASSVFKGSLPGANVLTF
TGTGCCAGCAGCGTATTCAAGGGATCCCTTCCTGGGGCCAACGTCCTGACTTTC
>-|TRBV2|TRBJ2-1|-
CASSEWLDNEQFF
TGTGCCAGCAGTGAATGGCTCGACAATGAGCAGTTCTTC
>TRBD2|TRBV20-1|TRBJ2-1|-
CSASSGRQNEQFF
TGCAGTGCTAGTAGCGGGAGACAGAATGAGCAGTTCTTC